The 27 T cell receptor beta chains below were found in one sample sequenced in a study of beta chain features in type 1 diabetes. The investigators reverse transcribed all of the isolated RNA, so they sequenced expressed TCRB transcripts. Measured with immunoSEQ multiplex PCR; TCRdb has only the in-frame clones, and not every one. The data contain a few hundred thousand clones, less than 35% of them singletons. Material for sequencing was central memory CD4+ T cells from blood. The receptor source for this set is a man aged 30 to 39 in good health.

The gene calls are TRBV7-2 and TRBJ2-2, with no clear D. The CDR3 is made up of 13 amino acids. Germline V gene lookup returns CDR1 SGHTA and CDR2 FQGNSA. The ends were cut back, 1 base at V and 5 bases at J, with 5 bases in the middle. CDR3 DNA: TGTGCCAGCAGCTTAGGTAGAACCGGGGAGCTGTTTTTT. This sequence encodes CASSLGRTGELFF.

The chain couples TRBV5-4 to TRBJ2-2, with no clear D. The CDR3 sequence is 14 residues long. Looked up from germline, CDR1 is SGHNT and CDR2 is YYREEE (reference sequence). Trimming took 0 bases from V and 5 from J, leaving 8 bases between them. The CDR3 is CASSLGHGTGELFF. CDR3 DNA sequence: TGTGCCAGCAGCTTGGGACATGGGACCGGGGAGCTGTTTTTT.

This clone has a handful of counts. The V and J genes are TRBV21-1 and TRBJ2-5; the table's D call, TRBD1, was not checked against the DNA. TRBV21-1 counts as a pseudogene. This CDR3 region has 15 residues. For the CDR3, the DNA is TGTGCCAGCAGCGCACCGACAGGGGATAGGGAGACCCAGTACTTC. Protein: CASSAPTGDRETQYF.

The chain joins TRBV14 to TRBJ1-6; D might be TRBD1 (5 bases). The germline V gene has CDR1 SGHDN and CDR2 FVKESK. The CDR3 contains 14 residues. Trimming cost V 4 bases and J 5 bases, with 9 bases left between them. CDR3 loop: CASSRTGHNSPLHF. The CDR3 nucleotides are TGTGCCAGCAGCCGTACAGGACATAATTCACCCCTCCACTTT.

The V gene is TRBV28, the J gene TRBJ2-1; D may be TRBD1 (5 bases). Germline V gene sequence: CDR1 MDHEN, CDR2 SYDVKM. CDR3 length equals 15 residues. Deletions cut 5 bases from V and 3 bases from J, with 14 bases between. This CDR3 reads CASSTRKGNYNEQFF. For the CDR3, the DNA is TGTGCCAGCAGTACTCGGAAGGGGAACTACAATGAGCAGTTCTTC.

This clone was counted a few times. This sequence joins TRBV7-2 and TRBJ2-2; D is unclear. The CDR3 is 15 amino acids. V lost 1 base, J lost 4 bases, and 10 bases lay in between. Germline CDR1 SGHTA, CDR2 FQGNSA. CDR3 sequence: CASSLGYSSTGELFF. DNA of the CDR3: TGTGCCAGCAGCTTAGGCTACAGTTCCACCGGGGAGCTGTTTTTT.

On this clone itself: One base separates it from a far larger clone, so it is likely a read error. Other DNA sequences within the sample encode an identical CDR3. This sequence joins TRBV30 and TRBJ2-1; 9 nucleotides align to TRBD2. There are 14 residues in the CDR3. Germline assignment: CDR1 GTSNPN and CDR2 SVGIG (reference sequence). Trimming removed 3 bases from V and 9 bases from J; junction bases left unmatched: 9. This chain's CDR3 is CAWRTGVAGAEQFF. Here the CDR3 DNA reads TGTGCCTGGAGGACTGGGGTAGCGGGGGCTGAGCAGTTCTTC.

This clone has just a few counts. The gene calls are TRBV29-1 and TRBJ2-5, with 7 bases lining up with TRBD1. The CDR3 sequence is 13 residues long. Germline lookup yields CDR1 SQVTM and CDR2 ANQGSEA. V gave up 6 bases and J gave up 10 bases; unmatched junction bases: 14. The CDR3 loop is CSVGTGQRDDQYF. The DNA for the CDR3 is TGCAGCGTCGGCACGGGACAGAGAGACGACCAGTACTTC.

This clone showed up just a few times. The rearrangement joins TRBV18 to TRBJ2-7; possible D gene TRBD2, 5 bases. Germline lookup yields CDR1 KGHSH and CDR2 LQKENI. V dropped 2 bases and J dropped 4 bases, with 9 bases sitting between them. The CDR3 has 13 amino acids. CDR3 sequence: CASSPSTGYEQYF. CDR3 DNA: TGTGCCAGCTCACCATCGACGGGATACGAGCAGTACTTC. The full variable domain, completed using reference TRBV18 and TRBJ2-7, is NAGVMQNPRHLVRRRGQEARLRCSPMKGHSHVYWYRQLPEEGLKFMVYLQKENIIDESGMPKERFSAEFPKEGPSILRIQQVVRGDSAAYFCASSPSTGYEQYFGPGTRLTVT.

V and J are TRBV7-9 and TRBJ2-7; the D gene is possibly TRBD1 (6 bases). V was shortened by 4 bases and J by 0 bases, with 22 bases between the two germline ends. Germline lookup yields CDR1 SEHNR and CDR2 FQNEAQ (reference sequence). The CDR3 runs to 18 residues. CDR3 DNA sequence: TGTGCCAGCAGCTCCCTTCAATCTTGGACAGACTTCTCCTACGAGCAGTACTTC. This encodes CASSSLQSWTDFSYEQYF.

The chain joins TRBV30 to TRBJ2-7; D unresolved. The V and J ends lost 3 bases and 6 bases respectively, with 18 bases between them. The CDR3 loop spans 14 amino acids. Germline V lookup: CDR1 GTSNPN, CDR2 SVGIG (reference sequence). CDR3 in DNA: TGTGCCTGGAGGGTAACCGACATCAGATCCGAGCAGTACTTC. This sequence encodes CAWRVTDIRSEQYF.

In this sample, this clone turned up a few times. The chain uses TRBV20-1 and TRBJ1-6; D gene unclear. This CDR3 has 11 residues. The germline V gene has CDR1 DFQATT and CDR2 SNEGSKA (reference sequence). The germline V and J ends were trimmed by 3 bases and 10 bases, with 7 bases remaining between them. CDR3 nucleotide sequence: TGCAGTGCTAGGCCGGGCTCACCCCTCCACTTT. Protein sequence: CSARPGSPLHF.

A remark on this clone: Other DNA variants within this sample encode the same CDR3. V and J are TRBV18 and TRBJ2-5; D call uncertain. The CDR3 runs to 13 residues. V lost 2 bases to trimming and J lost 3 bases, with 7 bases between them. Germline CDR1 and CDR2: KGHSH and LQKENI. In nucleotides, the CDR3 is TGTGCCAGCTCACCAGGTCTAGAAGAGACCCAGTACTTC. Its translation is CASSPGLEETQYF.

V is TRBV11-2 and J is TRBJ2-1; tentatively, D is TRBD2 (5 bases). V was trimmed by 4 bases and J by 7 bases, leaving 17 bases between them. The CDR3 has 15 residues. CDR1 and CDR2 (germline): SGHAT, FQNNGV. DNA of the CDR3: TGTGCCAGCAGCTCCCCTTTAGCGTCGAAAAATGAGCAGTTCTTC. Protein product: CASSSPLASKNEQFF.

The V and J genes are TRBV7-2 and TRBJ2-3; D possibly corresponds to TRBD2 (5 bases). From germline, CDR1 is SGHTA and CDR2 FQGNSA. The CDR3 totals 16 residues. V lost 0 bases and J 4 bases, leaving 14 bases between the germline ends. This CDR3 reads CASSLASAGWADTQYF. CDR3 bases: TGTGCCAGCAGCTTAGCTAGCGCGGGTTGGGCAGATACGCAGTATTTT.

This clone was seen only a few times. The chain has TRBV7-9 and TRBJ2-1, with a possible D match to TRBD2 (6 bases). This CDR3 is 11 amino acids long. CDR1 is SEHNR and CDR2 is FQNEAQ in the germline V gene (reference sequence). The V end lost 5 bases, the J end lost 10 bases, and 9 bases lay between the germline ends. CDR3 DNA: TGTGCCAGCAGCCGAAGCGGGGAGCAGTTCTTC. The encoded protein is CASSRSGEQFF. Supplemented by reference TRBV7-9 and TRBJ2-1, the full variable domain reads DTGVSQNPRHKITKRGQNVTFRCDPISEHNRLYWYRQTLGQGPEFLTYFQNEAQLEKSRLLSDRFSAERPKGSFSTLEIQRTEQGDSAMYLCASSRSGEQFFGPGTRLTVL.

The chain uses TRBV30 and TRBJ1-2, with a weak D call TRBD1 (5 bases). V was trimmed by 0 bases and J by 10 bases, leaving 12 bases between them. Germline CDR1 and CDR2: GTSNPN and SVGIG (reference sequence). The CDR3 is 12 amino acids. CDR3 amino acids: CAWSVRGHHYTF. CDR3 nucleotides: TGTGCCTGGAGTGTACGCGGACACCACTACACCTTC.

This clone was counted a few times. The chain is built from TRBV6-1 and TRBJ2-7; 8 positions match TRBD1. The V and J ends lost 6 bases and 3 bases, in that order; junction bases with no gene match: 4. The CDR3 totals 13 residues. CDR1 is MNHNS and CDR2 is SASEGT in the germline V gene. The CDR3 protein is CASSETGVYEQYF. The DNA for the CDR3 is TGTGCCAGCAGCGAGACAGGGGTCTACGAGCAGTACTTC.

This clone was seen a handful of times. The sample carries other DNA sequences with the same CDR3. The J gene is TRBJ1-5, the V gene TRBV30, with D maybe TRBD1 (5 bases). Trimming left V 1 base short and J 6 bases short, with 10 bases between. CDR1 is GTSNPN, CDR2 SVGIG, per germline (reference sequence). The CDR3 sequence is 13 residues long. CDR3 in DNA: TGTGCCTGGAGTGCGGGGGGAGCTCAGCCCCAGCATTTT. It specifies CAWSAGGAQPQHF. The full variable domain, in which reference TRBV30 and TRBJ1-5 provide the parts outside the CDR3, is SQTIHQWPATLVQPVGSPLSLECTVEGTSNPNLYWYRQAAGRGLQLLFYSVGIGQISSEVPQNLSASRPQDRQFILSSKKLLLSDSGFYLCAWSAGGAQPQHFGDGTRLSIL.

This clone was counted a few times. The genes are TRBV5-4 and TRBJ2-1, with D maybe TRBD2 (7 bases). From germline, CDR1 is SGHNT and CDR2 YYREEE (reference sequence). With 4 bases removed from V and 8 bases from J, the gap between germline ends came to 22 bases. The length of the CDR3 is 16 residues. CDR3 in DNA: TGTGCCAGCAGCCTCCAAAGCTGGGGGGGCCGGGATGAGCAGTTCTTC. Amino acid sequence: CASSLQSWGGRDEQFF.

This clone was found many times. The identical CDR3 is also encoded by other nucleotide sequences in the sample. DNA for the CDR3: TGTGCCAGCAGCTTACCAGGCCGCTCTGGCTACACCTTC. Protein product: CASSLPGRSGYTF. This rearrangement joins TRBV7-9 to TRBJ1-2; D gene uncertain. Germline CDR1 and CDR2: SEHNR and FQNEAQ (reference sequence). The ends were cut back, 2 bases at V and 7 bases at J, with 11 bases in the middle. The CDR3 contains 13 residues.

CDR3 nucleotide sequence: TGTGCCAGCAGTCCCAGCGGCACAGATACGCAGTATTTT. Amino acids: CASSPSGTDTQYF. The chain carries TRBV6-5 and TRBJ2-3; D unclear. The V and J ends lost 5 bases and 1 base respectively, with 7 bases between them. Germline V gene sequence: CDR1 MNHEY, CDR2 SVGAGI. This CDR3 comprises 13 residues.

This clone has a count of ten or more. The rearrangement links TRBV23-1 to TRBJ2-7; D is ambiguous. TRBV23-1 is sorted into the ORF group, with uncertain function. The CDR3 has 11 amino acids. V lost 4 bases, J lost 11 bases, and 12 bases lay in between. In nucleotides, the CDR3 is TGCGCCAGCAGTCGACCGGGCGTGAAGTACTTC. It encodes CASSRPGVKYF.

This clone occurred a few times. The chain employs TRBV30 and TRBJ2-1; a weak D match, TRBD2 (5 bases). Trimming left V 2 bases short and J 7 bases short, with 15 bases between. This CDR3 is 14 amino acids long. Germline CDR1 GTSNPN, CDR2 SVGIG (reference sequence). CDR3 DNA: TGTGCCTGGAGTTCGGGCAGTACGGGGAATGAGCAGTTCTTC. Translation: CAWSSGSTGNEQFF.

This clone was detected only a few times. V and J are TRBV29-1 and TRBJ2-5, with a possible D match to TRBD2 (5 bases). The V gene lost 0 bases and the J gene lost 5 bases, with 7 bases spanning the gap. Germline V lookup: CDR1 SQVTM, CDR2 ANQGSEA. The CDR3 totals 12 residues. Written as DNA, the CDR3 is TGCAGCGTTGAAGATCCGGGGGAGACCCAGTACTTC. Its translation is CSVEDPGETQYF.

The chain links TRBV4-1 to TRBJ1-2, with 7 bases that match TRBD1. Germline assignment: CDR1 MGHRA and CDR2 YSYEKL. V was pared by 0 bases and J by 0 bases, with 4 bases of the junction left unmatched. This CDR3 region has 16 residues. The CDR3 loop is CASSQDWDRANYGYTF. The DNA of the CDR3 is TGCGCCAGCAGCCAAGATTGGGACAGAGCTAACTATGGCTACACCTTC.

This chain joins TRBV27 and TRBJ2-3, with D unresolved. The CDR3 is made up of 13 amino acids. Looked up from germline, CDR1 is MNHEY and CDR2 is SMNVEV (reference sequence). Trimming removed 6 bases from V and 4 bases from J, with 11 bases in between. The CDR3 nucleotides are TGTGCCAGCAGCTACAGTAGGCCAGATACGCAGTATTTT. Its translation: CASSYSRPDTQYF.